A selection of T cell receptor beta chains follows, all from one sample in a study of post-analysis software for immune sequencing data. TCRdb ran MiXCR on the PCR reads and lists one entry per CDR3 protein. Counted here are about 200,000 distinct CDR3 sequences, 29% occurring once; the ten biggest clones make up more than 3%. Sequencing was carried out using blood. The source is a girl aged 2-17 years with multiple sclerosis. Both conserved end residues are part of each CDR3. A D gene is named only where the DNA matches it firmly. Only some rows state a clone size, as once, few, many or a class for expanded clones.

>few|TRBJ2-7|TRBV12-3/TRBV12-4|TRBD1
TGTGCCAGCAGTATCGGACAGGGAGGAGTCTACGAGCAGTACTTC
CASSIGQGGVYEQYF
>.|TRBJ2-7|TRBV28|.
TGTGCCAGCAGTTTAATCTGGGCCCCTTACGAGCAGTACTTC
CASSLIWAPYEQYF
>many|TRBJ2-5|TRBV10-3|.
TGTGCCATCAAGGAGGACGGTGTGGAGACCCAGTACTTC
CAIKEDGVETQYF
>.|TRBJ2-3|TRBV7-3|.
TGTGCCAGCAAGGACAGCCAAGCGTCAGATACGCAGTATTTT
CASKDSQASDTQYF
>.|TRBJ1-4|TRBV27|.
TGTGCCAGCAGTTCAGAACTGGGGATTGCAACTAATGAAAAACGGTTTTTT
CASSSELGIATNEKRFF
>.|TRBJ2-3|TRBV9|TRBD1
TGTGCCAGCAGCGAGGGGAACCAGGGGGCAGATACGCAGTATTTT
CASSEGNQGADTQYF
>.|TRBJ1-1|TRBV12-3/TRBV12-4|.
TGTGCCTGCAGTTTGGGGGGAGCTAACAGCGGGACTGAAGCTTTCTTT
CACSLGGANSGTEAFF
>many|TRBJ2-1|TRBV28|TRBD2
TGTGCCAGCAGTACCGCCTCCGGGACTAGCGGAAACAATGAGCAGTTCTTC
CASSTASGTSGNNEQFF
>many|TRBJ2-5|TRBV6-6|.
TGTGCCAGCAGTTACGTGTCAGAGACCCAGTACTTC
CASSYVSETQYF
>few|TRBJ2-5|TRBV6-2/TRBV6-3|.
TGTGCCAGCAGTCCCCGGGACCCCAACCTGAGGTACTTC
CASSPRDPNLRYF
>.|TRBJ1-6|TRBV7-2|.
TGTGCCAGCAGCTTAGGGTGGGAGGCCCAACCCCTCCACTTT
CASSLGWEAQPLHF
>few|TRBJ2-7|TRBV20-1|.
TGCAGTGCTAATTTCGGCACGATGGATTCCGAGCAGTACTTC
CSANFGTMDSEQYF
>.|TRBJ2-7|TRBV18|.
TGTGCCAGCTCACCAACAGGGCACGAGCGGTACTTC
CASSPTGHERYF
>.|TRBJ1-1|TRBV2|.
TGTGCCAGCAGTGTGGGACGGCCGAACACTGAAACTTTCTTT
CASSVGRPNTETFF
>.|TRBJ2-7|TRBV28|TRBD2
TGTGCCAGCAGTTTGGGGGGGAGTCCCTACGAGCAGTACTTC
CASSLGGSPYEQYF
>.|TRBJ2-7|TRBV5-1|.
TGCGCCAGCAGCTTGAGGCCTCAAGCGGTGGGCGAATTTTACGAGCAGTACTTC
CASSLRPQAVGEFYEQYF
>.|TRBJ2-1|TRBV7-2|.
TGTGCCAGCAGCCCGGGACTCGCTTCTGGTGAGCAGTTCTTC
CASSPGLASGEQFF
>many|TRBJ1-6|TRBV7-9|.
TGTGCCAGCAGCCCCCAGGAGAGAACACCCCTCCACTTT
CASSPQERTPLHF
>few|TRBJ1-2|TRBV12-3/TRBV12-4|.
TGTGCCAGCAGTCGGGGGCGCTATGGCTACACCTTC
CASSRGRYGYTF
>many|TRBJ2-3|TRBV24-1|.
TGTGCCACCAGTGATTCGACGCTAGCGCCGACAACAGATACGCAGTATTTT
CATSDSTLAPTTDTQYF
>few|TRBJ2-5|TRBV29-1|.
TGCAGCGTTGACAGGGGGAACTCGGGGGAGCAGTACTTC
CSVDRGNSGEQYF
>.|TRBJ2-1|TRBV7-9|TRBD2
TGTGCCAGCAGCTCCCGGGACTACTACAATGAGCAGTTCTTC
CASSSRDYYNEQFF
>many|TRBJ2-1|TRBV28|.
TGTGCCAGCAGTCCCCTACTGGGGGATGCCCTTTACAATGAGCAGTTCTTC
CASSPLLGDALYNEQFF
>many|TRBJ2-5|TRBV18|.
TGTGCCAGCTCACCTAGGTCAGAGACCCAGTACTTC
CASSPRSETQYF
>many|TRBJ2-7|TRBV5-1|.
TGCGCCAGCAGCTTGGTACTAGTGATGCCGTACGAGCAGTACTTC
CASSLVLVMPYEQYF
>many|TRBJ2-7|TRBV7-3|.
TGTGCCAGCAGCGCAACCGGGGGGCAGAACTACGAGCAGTACTTC
CASSATGGQNYEQYF
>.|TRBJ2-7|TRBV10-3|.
TGTGCCATCAGCGAGAGCAGCTTCTCCTACGAGCAGTACTTC
CAISESSFSYEQYF
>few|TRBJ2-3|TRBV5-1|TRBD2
TGCGCCAGCAGCTTGGGAACTAGCGGGGCTCGCACAGATACGCAGTATTTT
CASSLGTSGARTDTQYF
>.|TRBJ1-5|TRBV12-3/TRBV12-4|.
TGTGCCAGCAGTTTGGGGGGGGCGATGGGCCAGCCCCAGCATTTT
CASSLGGAMGQPQHF
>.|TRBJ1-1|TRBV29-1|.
TGCAGCGTTGCCCGGGACGGGGGGCAAACTGAAGCTTTCTTT
CSVARDGGQTEAFF
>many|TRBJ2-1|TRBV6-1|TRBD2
TGTGCCAGCAGTAGCGGGGGGACGGGGCTCGAGCAGTTCTTC
CASSSGGTGLEQFF
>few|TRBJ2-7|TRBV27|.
TGTGCCAGCAGTTCTACCACAACAGGGTTGCACGAGCAGTACTTC
CASSSTTTGLHEQYF
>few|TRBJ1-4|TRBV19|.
TGTGCCAGTACGTGGGGTGAAAAACTGTTTTTT
CASTWGEKLFF
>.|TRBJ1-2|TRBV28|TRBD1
TGTGCCAGCAGTTGGGGACAGGAGGGCTACACCTTC
CASSWGQEGYTF
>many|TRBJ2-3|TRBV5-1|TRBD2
TGCGCCAGCAGCTGGGGACTAGCGGGACGCACAGATACGCAGTATTTT
CASSWGLAGRTDTQYF
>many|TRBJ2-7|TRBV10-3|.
TGTGCCATCAGTGACGGGGGCCACGAGCAGTACTTC
CAISDGGHEQYF
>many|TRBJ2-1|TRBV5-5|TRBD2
TGTGCCAGCAGCCTGGGAGGGCCCTCCTACAATGAGCAGTTCTTC
CASSLGGPSYNEQFF
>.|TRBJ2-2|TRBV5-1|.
TGCGCCAGCAGGTCCGGGGACCTTAACACCGGGGAGCTGTTTTTT
CASRSGDLNTGELFF
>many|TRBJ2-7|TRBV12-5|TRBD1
TGTGCTAGTGGTACGGGACAGGGGGACTACGAGCAGTACTTC
CASGTGQGDYEQYF
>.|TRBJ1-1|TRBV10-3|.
TGTGCCATCAGTTCCACCCCCGGTGGGATGGCTGAAGCTTTCTTT
CAISSTPGGMAEAFF
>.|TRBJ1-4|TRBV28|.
TGTGCCAGCACCTGGAGAGGGTCAACTAATGAAAAACTGTTTTTT
CASTWRGSTNEKLFF
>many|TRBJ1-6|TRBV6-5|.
TGTGCCAGCAGTTACTTCAGACCCCTATTACATTCACCCCTCCACTTT
CASSYFRPLLHSPLHF
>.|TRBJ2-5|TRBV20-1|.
TGCAGTGCTTGCCTAGCGCTGGTGGACAATGAGCAGTACTTC
CSACLALVDNEQYF
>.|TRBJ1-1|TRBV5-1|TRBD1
TGCGCCAGCAGCTCTGACAGGGTCACTGAAGCTTTCTTT
CASSSDRVTEAFF
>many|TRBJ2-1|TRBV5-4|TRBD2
TGTGCCACCCAGCGGGAGGGGATCCCCTACAATGAGCAGTTCTTC
CATQREGIPYNEQFF
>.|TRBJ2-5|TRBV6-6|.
TGTGCCAGCAGTTATCTTGGGGACTCCCAAGAGACCCAGTACTTC
CASSYLGDSQETQYF
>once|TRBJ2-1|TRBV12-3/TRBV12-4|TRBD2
TGTGCCAGCAGGGGACTAGCGAGGGCTACCTACAATGAGCAGTTCTTC
CASRGLARATYNEQFF
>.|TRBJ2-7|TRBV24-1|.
TGTGCCACCAGTGAGCGTGGTACCTACGAGCAGTACTTC
CATSERGTYEQYF
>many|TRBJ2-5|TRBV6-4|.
TGTGCCAGCAGTGATACCAGTACGGAGACCCAGTACTTC
CASSDTSTETQYF
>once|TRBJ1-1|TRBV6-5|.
TGTGCCAGCAGTCTTCGCAGGGGAGGGAACACTGAAGCTTTCTTT
CASSLRRGGNTEAFF
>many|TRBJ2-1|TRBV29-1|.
TGCAGCGTTGTGGATCGAGGGAGGCTCGATGGTGAGCAGTTCTTC
CSVVDRGRLDGEQFF
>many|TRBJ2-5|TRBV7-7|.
TGTGCTAGCAGCTTTGGACTTCAAGAGACCCAGTACTTC
CASSFGLQETQYF
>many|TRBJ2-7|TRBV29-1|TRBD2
TGCAGCGTTGAACCTAGCGGGGGCTACGAGCAGTACTTC
CSVEPSGGYEQYF
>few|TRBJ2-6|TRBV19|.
TGTGCCAGTAGTAATGGGGGGAACTCTGGGGCCAACGTCCTGACTTTC
CASSNGGNSGANVLTF
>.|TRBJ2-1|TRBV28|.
TGTGCCAGCAGTTTATTCTCGGGAAGGCGCAATGAGCAGTTCTTC
CASSLFSGRRNEQFF
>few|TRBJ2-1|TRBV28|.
TGTGCCAGCAGTTTAGCCCCCGCAGGCGGTGAGCAGTTCTTC
CASSLAPAGGEQFF
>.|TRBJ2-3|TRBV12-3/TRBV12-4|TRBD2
TGTGCCAGCAGCTATAGCGGGAGCGCAGATACGCAGTATTTT
CASSYSGSADTQYF